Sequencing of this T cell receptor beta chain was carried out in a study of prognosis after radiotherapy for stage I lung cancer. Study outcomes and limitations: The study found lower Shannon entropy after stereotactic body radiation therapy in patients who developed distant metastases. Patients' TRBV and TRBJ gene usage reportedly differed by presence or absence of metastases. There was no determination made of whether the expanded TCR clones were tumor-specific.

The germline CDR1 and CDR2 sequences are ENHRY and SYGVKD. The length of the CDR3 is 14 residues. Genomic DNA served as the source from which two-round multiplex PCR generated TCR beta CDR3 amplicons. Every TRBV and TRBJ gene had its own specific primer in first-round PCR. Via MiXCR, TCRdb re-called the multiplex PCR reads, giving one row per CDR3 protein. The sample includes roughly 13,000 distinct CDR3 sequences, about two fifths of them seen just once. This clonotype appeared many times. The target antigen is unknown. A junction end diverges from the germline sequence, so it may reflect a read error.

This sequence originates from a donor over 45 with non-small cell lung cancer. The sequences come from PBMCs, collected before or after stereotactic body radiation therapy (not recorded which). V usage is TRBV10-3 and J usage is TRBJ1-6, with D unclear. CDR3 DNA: TGTGCCACCAGTGGGGATTTGCGTAATTCACCCCTCCACTTT. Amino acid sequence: CATSGDLRNSPLHF.